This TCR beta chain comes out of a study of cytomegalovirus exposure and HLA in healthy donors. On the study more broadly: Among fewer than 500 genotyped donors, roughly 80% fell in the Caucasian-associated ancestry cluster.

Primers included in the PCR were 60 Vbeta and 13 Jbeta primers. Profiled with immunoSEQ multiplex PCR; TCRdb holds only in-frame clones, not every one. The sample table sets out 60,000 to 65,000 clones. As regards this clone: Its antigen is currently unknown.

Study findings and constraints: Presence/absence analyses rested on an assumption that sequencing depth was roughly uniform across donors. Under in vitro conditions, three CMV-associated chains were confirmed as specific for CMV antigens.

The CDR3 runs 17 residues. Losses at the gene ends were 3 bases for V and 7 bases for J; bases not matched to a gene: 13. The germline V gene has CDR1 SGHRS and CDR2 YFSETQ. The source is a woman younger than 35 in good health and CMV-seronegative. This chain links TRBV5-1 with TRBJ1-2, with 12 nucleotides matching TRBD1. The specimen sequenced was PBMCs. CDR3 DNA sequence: TGCGCCAGCAGCTCTGGGGATCGGGGACAGGGGGCTGGTGGCTACACCTTC. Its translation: CASSSGDRGQGAGGYTF.